The rows below give T cell receptor beta chains drawn from one sample of a study of identical twins. TCRdb fed the 5' RACE reads into MiXCR, producing one record per CDR3 protein. The table has approximately 210,000 distinct CDR3 sequences, around 6.5% seen once. These same records also appear under a second study, on T cells expressing NK-cell markers.

Input material: CD8+ T cells sorted from blood. Receptor source: a woman under 30 in good health. Each CDR3 is given with its conserved first and last residue. Each record gives: D gene, clone size, J gene, V gene, CDR3 protein, CDR3 DNA. The D gene is left open where the match is weak. Some rows mark clone size as missing; the rest say once, few, many or name a class of expanded clone.

>TRBD2|NA|TRBJ2-7|TRBV27
CASAPRGGYEQYF
TGTGCCAGCGCCCCGCGGGGGGGGTACGAGCAGTACTTC
>TRBD2|many|TRBJ2-1|TRBV4-3
CASSQEFSGSNEQFF
TGCGCCAGCAGCCAAGAATTCAGCGGGAGCAATGAGCAGTTCTTC
>NA|NA|TRBJ1-1|TRBV4-3
CASSQETELMNTEAFF
TGCGCCAGCAGCCAAGAGACGGAGCTGATGAACACTGAAGCTTTCTTT
>NA|NA|TRBJ2-3|TRBV5-1
CASRSVGSTDTQYF
TGCGCCAGCAGGTCAGTCGGCAGCACAGATACGCAGTATTTT
>NA|few|TRBJ2-2|TRBV7-2
CASSFANTGELFF
TGTGCCAGCAGCTTTGCGAACACCGGGGAGCTGTTTTTT
>NA|many|TRBJ2-4|TRBV5-5
CASTPGGLAKNIQYF
TGTGCCAGCACCCCTGGGGGATTAGCCAAAAACATTCAGTACTTC
>TRBD1|many|TRBJ2-5|TRBV6-1
CASRSRGQVRQETQYF
TGTGCCAGCAGATCCCGGGGACAGGTCCGCCAAGAGACCCAGTACTTC
>NA|NA|TRBJ2-1|TRBV19
CASSIDLFNEQFF
TGTGCCAGTAGTATAGATCTATTCAATGAGCAGTTCTTC
>NA|few|TRBJ1-6|TRBV25-1
CASKRSHSYNSPLHF
TGTGCCAGCAAAAGAAGCCACTCCTATAATTCACCCCTCCACTTT
>TRBD2|many|TRBJ2-7|TRBV6-2/TRBV6-3
CASSAGTSAYEQYF
TGTGCCAGCAGTGCCGGGACTAGCGCTTACGAGCAGTACTTC
>NA|NA|TRBJ1-1|TRBV15
CATSRARAGATEAFF
TGTGCCACCAGCAGAGCCCGCGCAGGGGCGACTGAAGCTTTCTTT
>NA|few|TRBJ2-2|TRBV19
CASSIQGRWNTGELFF
TGTGCCAGTAGTATACAGGGAAGGTGGAACACCGGGGAGCTGTTTTTT
>TRBD1|many|TRBJ2-3|TRBV18
CASSPSSWTGVTDTQYF
TGTGCCAGCTCACCCTCCTCTTGGACAGGGGTGACAGATACGCAGTATTTT
>NA|few|TRBJ2-1|TRBV6-2/TRBV6-3
CASRLQPPGYNEQFF
TGTGCCAGCAGACTACAGCCTCCTGGCTACAATGAGCAGTTCTTC
>NA|NA|TRBJ1-2|TRBV7-9
CASSLTGLGYTF
TGTGCCAGCAGCTTAACAGGGCTTGGCTACACCTTC
>TRBD1|few|TRBJ2-3|TRBV6-2/TRBV6-3
CASSYPVVIGRGPNTDTQYF
TGTGCCAGCAGTTACCCTGTTGTGATAGGTAGGGGGCCCAACACAGATACGCAGTATTTT
>NA|few|TRBJ1-2|TRBV29-1
CSVEGGHSGYTF
TGCAGCGTTGAAGGGGGACACAGTGGCTACACCTTC
>TRBD1|many|TRBJ1-5|TRBV12-3/TRBV12-4
CASSFRQGSQPQHF
TGTGCCAGCAGTTTCCGACAGGGGAGTCAGCCCCAGCATTTT
>NA|NA|TRBJ2-5|TRBV27
CASSLAGSETQYF
TGTGCCAGCAGTTTAGCAGGGTCGGAGACCCAGTACTTC
>TRBD2|many|TRBJ2-2|TRBV29-1
CSGTLAGVTGELFF
TGCAGCGGGACACTAGCGGGAGTTACCGGGGAGCTGTTTTTT